The sequence of this TCR gamma chain was determined in a study of gamma-delta chains in newborns, infants, children. For the study at large: Polyclonal expansion of innate γδ T cells after birth follows microbial exposure.

Comment on this clone: A clone one base away is much larger, so this may be a read error.

The CDR3 is made up of 16 amino acids. Per the germline V gene, CDR1 is GITISATS and CDR2 is ISYDGTV (reference sequence). TCRdb reprocessed the reads using CATT. The sample contains under 550 gamma-chain clones, around 41% of which appear only once. J is TRGJP and V is TRGV9. No J gene is reported in TCRdb; it was inferred here by comparing the DNA with germline. This clonotype was obtained from a child who was a newborn, infant or young child, either healthy, febrile or measles-vaccinated (not recorded which). The sample consisted of blood. Here the CDR3 reads CALWEVQGLGKKIKVF. The DNA for the CDR3 is TGTGCCTTGTGGGAGGTGCAAGGGTTGGGCAAAAAAATCAAGGTATTT.